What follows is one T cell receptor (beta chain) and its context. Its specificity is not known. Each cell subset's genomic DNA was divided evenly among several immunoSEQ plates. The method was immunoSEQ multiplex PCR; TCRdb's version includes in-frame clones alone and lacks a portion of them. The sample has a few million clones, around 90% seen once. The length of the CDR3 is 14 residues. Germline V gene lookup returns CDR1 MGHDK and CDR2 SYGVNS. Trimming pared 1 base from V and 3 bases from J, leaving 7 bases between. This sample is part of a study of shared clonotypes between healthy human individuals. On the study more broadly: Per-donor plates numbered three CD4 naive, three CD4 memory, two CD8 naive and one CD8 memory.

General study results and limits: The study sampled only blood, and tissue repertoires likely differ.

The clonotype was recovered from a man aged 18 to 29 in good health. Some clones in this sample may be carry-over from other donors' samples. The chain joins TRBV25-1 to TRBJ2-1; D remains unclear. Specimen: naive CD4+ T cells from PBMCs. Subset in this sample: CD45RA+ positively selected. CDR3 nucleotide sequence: TGTGCCAGCAGTGAATCTGCTAGCTACAATGAGCAGTTCTTC. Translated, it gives CASSESASYNEQFF.